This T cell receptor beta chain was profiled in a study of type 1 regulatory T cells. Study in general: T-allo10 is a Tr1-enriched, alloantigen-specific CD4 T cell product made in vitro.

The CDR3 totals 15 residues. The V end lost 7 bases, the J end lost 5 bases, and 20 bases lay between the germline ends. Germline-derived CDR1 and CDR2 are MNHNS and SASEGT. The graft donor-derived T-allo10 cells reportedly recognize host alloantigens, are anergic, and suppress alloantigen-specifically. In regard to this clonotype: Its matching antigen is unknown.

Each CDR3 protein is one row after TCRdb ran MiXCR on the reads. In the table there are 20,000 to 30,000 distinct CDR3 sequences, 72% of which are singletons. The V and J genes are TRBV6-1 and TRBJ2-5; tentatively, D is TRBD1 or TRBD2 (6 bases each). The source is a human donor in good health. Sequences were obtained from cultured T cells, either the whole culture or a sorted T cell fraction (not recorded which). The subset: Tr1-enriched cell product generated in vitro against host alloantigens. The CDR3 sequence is CASTLGAGFGETQYF. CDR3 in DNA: TGTGCCAGCACTCTGGGGGCGGGATTCGGCGAGACCCAGTACTTC.